This T cell receptor (beta chain) was captured in a study of blood T cell repertoires in COVID-19. The germline V gene has CDR1 MNHEY and CDR2 SVGAGI. V shed 4 bases and J shed 3 bases, with 10 bases lying between them. This CDR3 contains 14 residues. In the original processing: Estimation of nucleated cell counts relied on the amplification of reference gene primers. Profiled with immunoSEQ multiplex PCR; TCRdb holds only in-frame clones, not every one. The V and J calls and the clone size are those of that table, but D and trimming were determined from the DNA. This table has about 140,000 clones, roughly 86% appearing once.

Sequencing was done on a sample of peripheral blood. The clonotype was recovered from a man between 65 and 80 years old with acute or convalescent COVID-19. V is TRBV6-5 and J is TRBJ1-5; D may be TRBD1 (5 bases). The CDR3 bases are TGTGCCAGCAGTTGGCAGGGTCCCAATCAGCCCCAGCATTTT. Its protein is CASSWQGPNQPQHF.